The present TCR beta chain was sequenced within a study of cytomegalovirus exposure and HLA in healthy donors. Study in general: The 100 million to 140 million unique TCR beta sequences, from about 179 million T cells, were found by an earlier analysis.

V dropped 7 bases and J dropped 0; count of bases not matched to a gene: 11. This CDR3 is built from 16 residues. In germline, CDR1 is SGHAT, CDR2 FQNNGV. PCR employed 60 Vbeta and 13 Jbeta primers. The protocol was immunoSEQ multiplex PCR, while the TCRdb copy is restricted to in-frame clones and leaves out a portion. The sample carries under 60,000 clones, around three quarters recorded once. To note about this clone: Its specificity is unknown.

Points from the study as a whole: Many donors shared some public TCRs, even though most TCR sequences were rare. Previously analyzed data showed that most TCR beta V segments were productive at a frequency of about 90% or about 30%. Reportedly, fewer N-insertions than the approximately 690-donor mean appeared in an Asian-associated ancestry cluster in a later analysis.

Sequenced material: PBMCs. The rearrangement links TRBV11-2 to TRBJ2-7, with 8 bases lining up with TRBD2. This clonotype was sampled from a woman in her thirties or forties in good health and CMV-seropositive. The CDR3 is CASTMGGGPSSYEQYF. The CDR3 DNA follows: TGTGCCAGCACGATGGGCGGGGGGCCTAGCTCCTACGAGCAGTACTTC. Full variable domain (rest looked up from reference TRBV11-2 and TRBJ2-7): EAGVAQSPRYKIIEKRQSVAFWCNPISGHATLYWYQQILGQGPKLLIQFQNNGVVDDSQLPKDRFSAERLKGVDSTLKIQPAKLEDSAVYLCASTMGGGPSSYEQYFGPGTRLTVT.